This T cell receptor (beta chain) was recorded in a study of early stage breast cancer tumors. This clone came up a few times. Assay: immunoSEQ multiplex PCR; the TCRdb copy retains only in-frame clones and omits some. The sample holds some 36,000 clones; less than 80% are singletons and the top ten take approximately 7%. The clonotype originates from a person between 55 and 70 years old with breast cancer. The specimen sequenced was blood.

The CDR3 spells CATSTGDGNQPQHF. The CDR3 DNA sequence: TGTGCCACCTCAACGGGGGACGGTAATCAGCCCCAGCATTTT. The chain uses TRBV10-3 and TRBJ1-5; TRBD1 might be the D (5 bases). Looked up from germline, CDR1 is ENHRY and CDR2 is SYGVKD. The CDR3 is made up of 14 amino acids. V was cut by 10 bases and J by 4 bases, with 17 bases left in between.